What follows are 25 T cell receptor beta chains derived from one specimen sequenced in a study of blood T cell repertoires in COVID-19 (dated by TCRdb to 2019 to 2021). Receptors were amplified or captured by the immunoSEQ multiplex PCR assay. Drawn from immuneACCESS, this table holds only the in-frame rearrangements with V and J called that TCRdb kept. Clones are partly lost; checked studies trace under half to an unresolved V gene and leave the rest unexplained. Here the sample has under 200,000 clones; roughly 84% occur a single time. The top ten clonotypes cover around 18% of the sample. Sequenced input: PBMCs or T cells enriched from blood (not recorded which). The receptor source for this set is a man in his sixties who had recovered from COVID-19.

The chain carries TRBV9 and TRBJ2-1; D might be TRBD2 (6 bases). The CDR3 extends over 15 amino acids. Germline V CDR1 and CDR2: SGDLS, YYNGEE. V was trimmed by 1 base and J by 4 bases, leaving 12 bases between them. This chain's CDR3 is CASSVQAGDYNEQFF. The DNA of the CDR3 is TGTGCCAGCAGCGTACAAGCGGGCGATTACAATGAGCAGTTCTTC.

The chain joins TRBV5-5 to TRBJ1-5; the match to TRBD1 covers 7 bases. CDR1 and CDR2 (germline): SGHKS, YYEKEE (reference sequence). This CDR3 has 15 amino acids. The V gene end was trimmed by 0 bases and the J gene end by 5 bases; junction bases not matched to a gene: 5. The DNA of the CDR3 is TGTGCCAGCAGCTTGGTAGGGGGCTCGGATCAGCCCCAGCATTTT. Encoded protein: CASSLVGGSDQPQHF.

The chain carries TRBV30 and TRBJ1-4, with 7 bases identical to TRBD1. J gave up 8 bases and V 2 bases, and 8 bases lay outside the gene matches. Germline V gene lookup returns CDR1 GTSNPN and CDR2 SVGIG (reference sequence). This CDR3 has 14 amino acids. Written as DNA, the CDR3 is TGTGCCTGGAGTTCAGACAGGGCAGGGGAAAAACTGTTTTTT. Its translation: CAWSSDRAGEKLFF.

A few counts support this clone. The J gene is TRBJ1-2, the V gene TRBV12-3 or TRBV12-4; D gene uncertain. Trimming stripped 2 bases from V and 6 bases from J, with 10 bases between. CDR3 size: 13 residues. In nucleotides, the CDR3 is TGTGCCAGCAGTTTAAGCCCAGAGGATGGCTACACCTTC. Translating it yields CASSLSPEDGYTF.

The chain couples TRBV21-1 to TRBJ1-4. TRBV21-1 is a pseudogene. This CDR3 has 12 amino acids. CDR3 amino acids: CASSKESEKLFF. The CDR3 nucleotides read TGTGCCAGCAGCAAAGAGAGTGAAAAACTGTTTTTT.

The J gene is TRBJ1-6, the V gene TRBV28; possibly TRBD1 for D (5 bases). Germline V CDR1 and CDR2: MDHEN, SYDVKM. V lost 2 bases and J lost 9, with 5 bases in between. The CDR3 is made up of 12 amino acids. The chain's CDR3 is CASSLQGSPLHF. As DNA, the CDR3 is TGTGCCAGCAGTTTACAGGGTTCACCCCTCCACTTT.

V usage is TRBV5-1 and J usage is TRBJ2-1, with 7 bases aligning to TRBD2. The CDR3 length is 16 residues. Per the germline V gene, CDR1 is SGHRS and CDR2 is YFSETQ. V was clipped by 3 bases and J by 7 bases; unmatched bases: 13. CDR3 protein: CASSYRGGGSTNEQFF. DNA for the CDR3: TGCGCCAGCAGCTACCGCGGCGGGGGTAGTACGAATGAGCAGTTCTTC.

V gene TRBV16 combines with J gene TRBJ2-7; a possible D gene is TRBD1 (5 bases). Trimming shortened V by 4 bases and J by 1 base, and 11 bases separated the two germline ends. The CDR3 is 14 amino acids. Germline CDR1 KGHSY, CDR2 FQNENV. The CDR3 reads CASSPPAGSYEQYF. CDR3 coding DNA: TGTGCCAGCAGCCCGCCCGCAGGGTCCTACGAGCAGTACTTC.

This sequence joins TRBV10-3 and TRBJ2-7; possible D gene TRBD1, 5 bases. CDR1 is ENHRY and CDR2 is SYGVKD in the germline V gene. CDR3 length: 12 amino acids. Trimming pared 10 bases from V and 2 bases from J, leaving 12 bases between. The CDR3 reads CASSTGPYEQYF. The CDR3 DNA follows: TGTGCCAGCTCAACAGGTCCCTACGAGCAGTACTTC.

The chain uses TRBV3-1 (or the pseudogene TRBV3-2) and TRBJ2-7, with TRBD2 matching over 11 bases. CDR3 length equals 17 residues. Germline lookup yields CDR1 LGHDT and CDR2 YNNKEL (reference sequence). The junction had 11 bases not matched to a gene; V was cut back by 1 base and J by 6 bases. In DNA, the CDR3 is TGTGCCAGCAGCCAAGCGGGGGCTAGCGGGGGGTTCCGCGAGCAGTACTTC. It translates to CASSQAGASGGFREQYF.

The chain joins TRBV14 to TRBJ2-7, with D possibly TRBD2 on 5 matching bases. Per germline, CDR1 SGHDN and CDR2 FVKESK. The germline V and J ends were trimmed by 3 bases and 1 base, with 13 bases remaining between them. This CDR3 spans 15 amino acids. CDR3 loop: CASSQVGTGSYEQYF. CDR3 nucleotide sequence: TGTGCCAGCAGCCAGGTAGGAACGGGATCCTACGAGCAGTACTTC.

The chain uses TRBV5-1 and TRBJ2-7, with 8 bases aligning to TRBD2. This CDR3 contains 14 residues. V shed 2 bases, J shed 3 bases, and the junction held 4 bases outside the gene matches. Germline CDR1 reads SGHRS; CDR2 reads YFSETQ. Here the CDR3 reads CASSFSGMRYEQYF. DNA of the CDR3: TGCGCCAGCAGCTTTAGCGGGATGCGCTACGAGCAGTACTTC.

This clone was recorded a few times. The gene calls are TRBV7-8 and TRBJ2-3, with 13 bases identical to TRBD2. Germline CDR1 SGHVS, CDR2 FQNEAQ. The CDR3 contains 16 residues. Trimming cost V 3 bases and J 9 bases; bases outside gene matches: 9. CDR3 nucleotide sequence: TGTGCCAGCAGCTTTGACACCGGGACTAGCGGGATCACGCAGTATTTT. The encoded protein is CASSFDTGTSGITQYF.

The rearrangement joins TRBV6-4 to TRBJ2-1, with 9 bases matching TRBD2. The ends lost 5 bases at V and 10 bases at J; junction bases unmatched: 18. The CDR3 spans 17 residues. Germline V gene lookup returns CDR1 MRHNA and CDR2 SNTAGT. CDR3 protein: CASSKALLREGVGEQFF. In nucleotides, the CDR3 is TGTGCCAGCAGTAAAGCTCTGCTGCGGGAGGGTGTCGGCGAGCAGTTCTTC.

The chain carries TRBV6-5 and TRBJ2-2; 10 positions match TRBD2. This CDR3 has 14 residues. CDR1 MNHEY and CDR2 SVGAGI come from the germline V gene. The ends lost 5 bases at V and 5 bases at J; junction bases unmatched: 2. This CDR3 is CASSPTSGTGELFF. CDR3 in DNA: TGTGCCAGCAGTCCGACTAGCGGGACCGGGGAGCTGTTTTTT.

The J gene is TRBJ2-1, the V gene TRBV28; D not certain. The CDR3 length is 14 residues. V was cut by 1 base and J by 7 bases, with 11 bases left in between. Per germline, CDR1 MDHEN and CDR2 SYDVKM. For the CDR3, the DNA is TGTGCCAGCAGTTTATTAGGCGCGACTAATGAGCAGTTCTTC. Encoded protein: CASSLLGATNEQFF. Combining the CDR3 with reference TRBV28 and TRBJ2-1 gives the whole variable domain DVKVTQSSRYLVKRTGEKVFLECVQDMDHENMFWYRQDPGLGLRLIYFSYDVKMKEKGDIPEGYSVSREKKERFSLILESASTNQTSMYLCASSLLGATNEQFFGPGTRLTVL.

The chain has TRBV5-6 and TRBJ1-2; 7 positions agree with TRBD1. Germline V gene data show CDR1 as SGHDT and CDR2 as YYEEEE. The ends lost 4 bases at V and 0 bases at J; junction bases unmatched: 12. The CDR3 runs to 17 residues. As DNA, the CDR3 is TGTGCCAGCAGCCTAAGGCTTACAGGGGCGCCTAACTATGGCTACACCTTC. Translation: CASSLRLTGAPNYGYTF.

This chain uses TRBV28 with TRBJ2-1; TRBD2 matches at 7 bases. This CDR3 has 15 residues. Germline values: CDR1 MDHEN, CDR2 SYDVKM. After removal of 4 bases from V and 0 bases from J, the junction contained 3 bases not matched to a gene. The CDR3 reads CASSSGGRSYNEQFF. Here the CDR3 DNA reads TGTGCCAGCAGTTCGGGGGGTCGCTCCTACAATGAGCAGTTCTTC.

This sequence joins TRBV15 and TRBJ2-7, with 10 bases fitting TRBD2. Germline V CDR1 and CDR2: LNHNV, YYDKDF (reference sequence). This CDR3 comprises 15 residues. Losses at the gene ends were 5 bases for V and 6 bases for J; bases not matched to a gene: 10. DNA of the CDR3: TGTGCCACCAGCGGGACTAGCGCGTTAGTGGGCGAGCAGTACTTC. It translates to CATSGTSALVGEQYF. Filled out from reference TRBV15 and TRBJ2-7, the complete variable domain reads DAMVIQNPRYQVTQFGKPVTLSCSQTLNHNVMYWYQQKSSQAPKLLFHYYDKDFNNEADTPDNFQSRRPNTSFCFLDIRSPGLGDTAMYLCATSGTSALVGEQYFGPGTRLTVT.

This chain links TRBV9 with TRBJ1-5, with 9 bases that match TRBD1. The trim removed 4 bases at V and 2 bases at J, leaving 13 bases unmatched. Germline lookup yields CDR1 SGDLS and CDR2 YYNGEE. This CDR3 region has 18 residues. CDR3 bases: TGTGCCAGCAGCCGAGGGACAGGGAGCGAATTTGGCAATCAGCCCCAGCATTTT. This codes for CASSRGTGSEFGNQPQHF.

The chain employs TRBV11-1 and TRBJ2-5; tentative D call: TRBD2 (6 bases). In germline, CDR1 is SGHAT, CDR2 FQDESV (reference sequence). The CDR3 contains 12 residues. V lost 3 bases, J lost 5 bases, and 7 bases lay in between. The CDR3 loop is CASSFGGETQYF. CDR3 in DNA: TGTGCCAGCAGCTTTGGGGGGGAGACCCAGTACTTC.

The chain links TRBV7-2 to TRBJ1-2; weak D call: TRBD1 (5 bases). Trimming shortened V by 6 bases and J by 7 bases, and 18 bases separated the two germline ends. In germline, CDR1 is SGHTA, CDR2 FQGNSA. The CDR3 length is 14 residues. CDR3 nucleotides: TGTGCCAGCAGTTCCCTTCCGCCCCAGGGTGGCTACACCTTC. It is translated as CASSSLPPQGGYTF.

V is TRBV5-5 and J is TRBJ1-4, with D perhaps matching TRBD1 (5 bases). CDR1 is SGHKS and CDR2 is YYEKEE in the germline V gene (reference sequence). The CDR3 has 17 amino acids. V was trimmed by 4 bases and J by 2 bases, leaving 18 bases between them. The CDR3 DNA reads TGTGCCAGCAGCCTAAATCAGGGCCGATTCACTAATGAAAAACTGTTTTTT. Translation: CASSLNQGRFTNEKLFF.

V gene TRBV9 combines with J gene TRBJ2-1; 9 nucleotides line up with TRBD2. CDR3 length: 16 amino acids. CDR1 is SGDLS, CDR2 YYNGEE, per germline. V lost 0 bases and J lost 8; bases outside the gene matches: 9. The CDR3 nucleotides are TGTGCCAGCAGCGTAGATTTGCGGGGGGGCCGCGATGAGCAGTTCTTC. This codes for CASSVDLRGGRDEQFF.

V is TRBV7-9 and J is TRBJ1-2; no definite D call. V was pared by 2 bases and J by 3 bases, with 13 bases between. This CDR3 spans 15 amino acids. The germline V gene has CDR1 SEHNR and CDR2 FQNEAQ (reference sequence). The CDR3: CASSLSWALDYGYTF. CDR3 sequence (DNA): TGTGCCAGCAGCTTATCATGGGCTTTGGACTATGGCTACACCTTC.